Presented here are 10 T cell receptor beta chains from one specimen sequenced in a study of regulatory T cells in long-lasting Graves disease. Time point specified: persistent/refractory GD, antithyroid drugs over 5 years with positive TRAb. Scientists built the TCR library using RNA that was extracted from PBMCs. CDR3-region Arm-PCR and iRepertoire HTBI primers produced the TCR beta libraries. TCRdb redid the calling of the multiplex PCR reads with MiXCR, one entry per CDR3 protein. The sample has 300,000 to 350,000 distinct CDR3 sequences; around 20% are singletons. The sequences come from peripheral blood mononuclear cells (PBMCs), collected when the disease was refractory, from a patient treated with antithyroid drugs. These receptors were collected from a female donor with Graves disease.

This clonotype occurred many times. The chain employs TRBV3-1 and TRBJ2-7; the match to TRBD1 covers 8 bases. Per the germline V gene, CDR1 is LGHDT and CDR2 is YNNKEL (reference sequence). V lost 4 bases, J lost 4 bases, and 6 bases stayed unmatched. This CDR3 region has 14 residues. The CDR3 loop reads CASSPPGGYYEQYF. For the CDR3, the DNA is TGTGCCAGCAGCCCCCCAGGGGGCTATTACGAGCAGTACTTC.

This clonotype came up many times. The chain recombines TRBV15 with TRBJ1-4; D perhaps matches TRBD1 (5 bases). Germline lookup yields CDR1 LNHNV and CDR2 YYDKDF (reference sequence). The V gene lost 1 base and the J gene lost 8 bases, with 14 bases spanning the gap. CDR3 size: 15 residues. DNA of the CDR3: TGTGCCACCAGCAGAGCAGCCAGGGTGGAAGAAAAACTGTTTTTT. Encoded protein: CATSRAARVEEKLFF.

This clonotype was counted a few times. V gene TRBV18 combines with J gene TRBJ2-7; 8 bases are shared with TRBD1. Germline CDR1 is KGHSH and CDR2 is LQKENI. The CDR3 has 14 amino acids. V dropped 2 bases and J dropped 6; count of bases not matched to a gene: 6. CDR3 sequence (DNA): TGTGCCAGCTCACCATTGGACAGGGAAGGCGAGCAGTACTTC. Its translation is CASSPLDREGEQYF.

The chain combines TRBV7-2 with TRBJ1-4; D may be TRBD1 (5 bases). Trimming shortened V by 0 bases and J by 8 bases, and 16 bases separated the two germline ends. CDR3 length equals 16 residues. CDR1 SGHTA and CDR2 FQGNSA come from the germline V gene. CDR3 loop: CASSLADGGDLEKLFF. DNA for the CDR3: TGTGCCAGCAGCTTAGCGGACGGGGGGGACCTCGAAAAACTGTTTTTT.

About this clonotype itself: A much bigger clone sits one base away, suggesting this may be a read error. The CDR3: CASRWDSNQPQHF. CDR3 DNA: TGTGCCAGCAGATGGGACAGCAATCAGCCCCAGCATTTT. The genes are TRBV6-1 and TRBJ1-5; maybe TRBD1 (5 bases). CDR1 and CDR2 (germline): MNHNS, SASEGT. With 6 bases removed from V and 1 base from J, the gap between germline ends came to 7 bases. This CDR3 contains 13 residues.

This clonotype was recorded many times. This sequence joins TRBV7-6 and TRBJ1-3; no firm D call. V was shortened by 5 bases and J by 2 bases, with 4 bases between the two germline ends. The CDR3 covers 12 residues. Looked up from germline, CDR1 is SGHVS and CDR2 is FNYEAQ. The CDR3 spells CASSGTGNTIYF. CDR3 DNA sequence: TGTGCCAGCAGCGGGACTGGAAACACCATATATTTT.

The chain combines TRBV28 with TRBJ2-2; D uncertain. V was cut by 7 bases and J by 2 bases, with 23 bases left in between. Per the germline V gene, CDR1 is MDHEN and CDR2 is SYDVKM. The CDR3 covers 18 residues. The CDR3 DNA reads TGTGCCAGCACCGCCGGATGGCGGCAGAAAATAAACACCGGGGAGCTGTTTTTT. The encoded protein is CASTAGWRQKINTGELFF.

Note on this clonotype: The CDR3 does not end in the conserved phenylalanine or tryptophan, so this is likely a read error. The rearrangement joins TRBV18 to TRBJ1-1; 7 positions agree with TRBD1. Unmatched junction bases numbered 1, after V lost 3 bases and J lost 3 bases. The germline V gene encodes CDR1 KGHSH and CDR2 LQKENI. The length of the CDR3 is 13 residues. The CDR3 DNA follows: TGTGCCAGCTCACCGACAGGGTACACTGAAGCTTTCTTG. Encoded protein: CASSPTGYTEAFL.

This clonotype was counted a few times. The genes are TRBV27 and TRBJ1-6; the D gene is possibly TRBD1 (5 bases). Trimming took 7 bases from V and 5 from J, leaving 18 bases between them. Germline CDR1 is MNHEY and CDR2 is SMNVEV (reference sequence). The CDR3 is 16 residues long. The CDR3 spells CASKRLWGGDNSPLHF. CDR3 nucleotide sequence: TGTGCCAGCAAGCGTTTGTGGGGGGGAGATAATTCACCCCTCCACTTT.

This clonotype was seen repeatedly, ten times or more. The CDR3 DNA is TGCAGTGCCCCTTCGGTGGGCTACGAGCAGTACTTC. This codes for CSAPSVGYEQYF. The gene calls are TRBV20-1 and TRBJ2-7; the D is unclear. CDR1 is DFQATT, CDR2 SNEGSKA, per germline (reference sequence). V lost 6 bases, J lost 3 bases, and 12 bases lay in between. The CDR3 has 12 amino acids.